These T cell receptor beta chains were read from a single sample in a study of blood T cell repertoires in COVID-19. TCRdb's copy holds only in-frame clones and misses some; the assay was immunoSEQ multiplex PCR. The table shows 80,000 to 100,000 clones, with roughly 80% occurring only once. Sequencing used peripheral blood. The receptors were gathered from a man in his 60s with acute or convalescent COVID-19. CDR3s include the opening cysteine and the closing phenylalanine or tryptophan. The order of the fields is CDR3 protein, CDR3 DNA, V gene, D gene, clone size, CDR3 length, J gene. A D gene is named only where the DNA matches it firmly. Only some rows state a clone size, as once, few, many or a class for expanded clones.

CASSLLAYHEQFF TGTGCCAGCAGCTTACTAGCGTACCATGAGCAGTTCTTC TRBV7-6 . once 13 TRBJ2-1
CASSLLSSYEQYF TGTGCCAGCAGTTTGCTCAGCTCCTACGAGCAGTACTTC TRBV27 . . 13 TRBJ2-7
CASSFLVVSGELFF TGCGCCAGCAGCTTCCTAGTTGTCTCCGGGGAGCTGTTTTTT TRBV5-1 . . 14 TRBJ2-2
CSVEAGTGLLF TGCAGCGTTGAAGCAGGGACAGGGTTGCTCTTT TRBV29-1 TRBD1 once 11 TRBJ1-1
CASRSRWNSPLHF TGTGCCAGCAGGTCTAGGTGGAATTCACCCCTCCACTTT TRBV12-3/TRBV12-4 . . 13 TRBJ1-6
CASSSPRDTKPYEQYF TGTGCCAGCAGTTCACCTCGGGACACAAAACCCTACGAGCAGTACTTC TRBV28 . . 16 TRBJ2-7
CATLGSGTDTQYF TGTGCTACACTCGGAAGCGGCACAGATACGCAGTATTTT TRBV25-1 . . 13 TRBJ2-3
CASSRPTGTGLTDTQYF TGTGCCAGCAGCAGACCAACCGGGACAGGGCTGACAGATACGCAGTATTTT TRBV3-1/TRBV3-2 TRBD1 . 17 TRBJ2-3
CASTPEDRAFLQSPLHF TGTGCCAGCACCCCCGAGGACAGGGCCTTTTTACAGTCACCCCTCCACTTT TRBV11-2 TRBD1 . 17 TRBJ1-6
CASRVLAGNTGELFF TGTGCCAGCAGGGTGCTAGCGGGAAACACCGGGGAGCTGTTTTTT TRBV2 TRBD2 . 15 TRBJ2-2
CASSQGFYRDRQGTGSGNTIYF TGCGCCAGCAGCCAAGGGTTTTATAGAGACAGGCAAGGTACGGGAAGTGGAAACACCATATATTTT TRBV4-1 . . 22 TRBJ1-3
CASSPTGTYGYTF TGTGCCAGCAGTCCGACAGGAACCTATGGCTACACCTTC TRBV28 . . 13 TRBJ1-2
CASSPRTGATEAFF TGTGCCAGCAGCCCGCGGACAGGGGCTACTGAAGCTTTCTTT TRBV11-2 TRBD1 . 14 TRBJ1-1
CASSLSGGGGDTQYF TGTGCCAGCAGCTTATCAGGGGGAGGAGGAGATACGCAGTATTTT TRBV7-2 . few 15 TRBJ2-3
CASSLGAGNTIYF TGTGCCAGCAGCCTGGGGGCCGGAAACACCATATATTTT TRBV11-3 . once 13 TRBJ1-3
CASSRYSPSTDTQYF TGTGCCAGCAGCCGGTACTCACCTAGCACAGATACGCAGTATTTT TRBV7-2 . . 15 TRBJ2-3
CASSEPPGLAGNNEQFF TGTGCCAGCAGTGAACCCCCGGGACTAGCGGGAAACAATGAGCAGTTCTTC TRBV25-1 TRBD2 . 17 TRBJ2-1
CASSERGRIEEKLFF TGTGCCAGCAGTGAAAGGGGGCGAATTGAAGAAAAACTGTTTTTT TRBV25-1 TRBD1 . 15 TRBJ1-4
CASSVDGGGYTF TGTGCCAGCAGCGTAGACGGCGGTGGCTACACCTTC TRBV9 . . 12 TRBJ1-2
CASSTRTGGNTIYF TGTGCCAGCAGCACACGGACAGGTGGAAACACCATATATTTT TRBV7-9 TRBD1 . 14 TRBJ1-3
CASSLNRQAGYTF TGTGCCAGCAGCCTAAACCGACAGGCTGGCTACACCTTC TRBV7-2 . once 13 TRBJ1-2
CASSGLAGGSYEQYF TGTGCCAGCAGCGGGCTAGCGGGGGGATCCTACGAGCAGTACTTC TRBV5-4 TRBD2 once 15 TRBJ2-7
CSAGQGTEAFF TGCAGTGCCGGACAGGGAACTGAAGCTTTCTTT TRBV20-1 TRBD1 once 11 TRBJ1-1
CATSESSGGITDTQYF TGTGCCACCAGTGAGTCTAGCGGGGGCATCACAGATACGCAGTATTTT TRBV24-1 TRBD2 once 16 TRBJ2-3
CASEQDRAFYEQYF TGTGCCAGTGAACAGGACAGGGCGTTCTACGAGCAGTACTTC TRBV2 TRBD1 . 14 TRBJ2-7
CASSPVRAGGPIPTDTQYF TGTGCCAGCAGCCCTGTTCGAGCGGGGGGGCCTATTCCCACAGATACGCAGTATTTT TRBV7-6 TRBD2 . 19 TRBJ2-3